Detailed here is one T cell receptor (beta chain). The assay was immunoSEQ multiplex PCR, and TCRdb's table has in-frame clones only and misses some. Of about 150,000 clones in the sample, about nine tenths were seen once. Study members were between about 18 and 95 years old and lived in over 20 US regions. In assigning cohorts, the study relied on participant-reported clinical history. This sample is drawn from a study of blood T cell repertoires in COVID-19. The source is a woman aged 40 to 50 who had been exposed to COVID-19. Sequencing was done on a sample of PBMCs or T cells enriched from blood (not recorded which).

In DNA form, the CDR3 reads TGTGCCAGCAGTTACTCAGTGGGAGCCTTGTATGAGCAGTTCTTC. Amino acid sequence: CASSYSVGALYEQFF. This sequence joins TRBV6-2 or TRBV6-3 and TRBJ2-1; a weak D match, TRBD2 (5 bases). Germline V lookup: CDR1 MNHEY, CDR2 SVGEGT. The length of the CDR3 is 15 residues. Between the trimmed V and J ends, which lost 0 bases and 8 bases, there was a span of 14 bases.